In this sample, the clone carrying this TCR beta chain turned up a few times. The sample is drawn from a study of STAT5B mutations in CD4+ large granular lymphocyte leukemia. The CDR3 extends over 14 amino acids. The V end was cut by 8 bases, the J end by 1 base, with 12 bases between. In germline, CDR1 is SNHLY, CDR2 FYNNEI. The protocol was immunoSEQ multiplex PCR, while the TCRdb copy is restricted to in-frame clones and leaves out a portion. The sample carries about 27,000 clones, 70% to 80% recorded once. The rearrangement joins TRBV2 to TRBJ1-5, with D uncertain. The sequencing sample was made of CD4+ T cells from blood buffy coats. The clonotype was recovered from a human donor in good health. The CDR3 DNA sequence: TGTGCCAGCTCCCCGACGGTGAGCAATCAGCCCCAGCATTTT. Protein sequence: CASSPTVSNQPQHF.